The clone carrying this T cell receptor delta chain was counted a few times. No antigen is known for it. This DNA's translation and the protein TCRdb lists, from a much larger clone, do not match at residue 17, likely due to a read error; the protein shown is translated from the DNA. Flow sorting of PBMC yielded separate Vgamma9/Vdelta2+ and Vdelta2-negative gammadelta T cell populations for bulk repertoire analysis. Both TRG and TRD chains were sequenced from each sorted sample. TCRdb fed the multiplex PCR reads to CATT. Here the sample spans tens of thousands of delta-chain clones, over 1.5% being singletons. These data originate in a study of γδ T cells in repeated Plasmodium falciparum infection. Study-wide results and limits: One small rural Malian village, predominantly a single ethnic group, supplied the cohort. Compared with Australian children, Malian Vdelta2-negative repertoires seemed more clonal, less diverse, less shared.

The CDR3 sequence is 20 residues long. V lost 0 bases to trimming and J lost 9 bases; unmatched junction nucleotides: 21. CDR1 TSWWSYY and CDR2 QGS come from the germline V gene. The TCR originated in a pool of human donors (malaria-infected and uninfected, not separated). The chain couples TRDV1 to TRDJ1; TRDD3 agrees at 11 bases. Germline matching of the DNA provided the J gene here, since TCRdb leaves it blank. Source material: gamma-delta T cells from blood. The CDR3 DNA reads TGTGCTCTTGGGGAACTTCGCCTGTTCTGGATGGGGGATACGTTCGGTGAACTCATCTTT. It codes for CALGELRLFWMGDTFGELIF.